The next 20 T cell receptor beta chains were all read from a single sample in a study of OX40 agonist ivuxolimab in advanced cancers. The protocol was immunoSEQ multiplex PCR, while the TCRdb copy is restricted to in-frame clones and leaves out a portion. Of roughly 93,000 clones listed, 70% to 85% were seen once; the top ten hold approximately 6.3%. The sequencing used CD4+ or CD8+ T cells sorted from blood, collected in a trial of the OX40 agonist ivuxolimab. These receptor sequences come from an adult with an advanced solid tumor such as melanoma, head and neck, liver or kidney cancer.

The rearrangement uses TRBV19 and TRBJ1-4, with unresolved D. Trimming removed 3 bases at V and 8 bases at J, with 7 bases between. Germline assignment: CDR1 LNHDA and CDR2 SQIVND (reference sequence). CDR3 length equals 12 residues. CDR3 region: CASSMVAEKLFF. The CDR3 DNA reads TGTGCCAGTAGTATGGTGGCAGAAAAACTGTTTTTT.

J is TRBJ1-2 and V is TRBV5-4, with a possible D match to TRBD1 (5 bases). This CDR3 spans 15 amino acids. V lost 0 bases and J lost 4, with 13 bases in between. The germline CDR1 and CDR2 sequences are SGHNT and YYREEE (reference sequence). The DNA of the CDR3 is TGTGCCAGCAGCTTGGCGGGGACGAATGGCTATGGCTACACCTTC. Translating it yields CASSLAGTNGYGYTF.

This CDR3 reads CAWVGLNYGNTIYF. The CDR3 nucleotides read TGTGCCTGGGTGGGCCTAAACTACGGAAACACCATATATTTT. V and J are TRBV30 and TRBJ1-3; D is ambiguous. The CDR3 contains 14 residues. Germline loops: CDR1 GTSNPN, CDR2 SVGIG (reference sequence). V lost 5 bases and J lost 4, with 15 bases in between.

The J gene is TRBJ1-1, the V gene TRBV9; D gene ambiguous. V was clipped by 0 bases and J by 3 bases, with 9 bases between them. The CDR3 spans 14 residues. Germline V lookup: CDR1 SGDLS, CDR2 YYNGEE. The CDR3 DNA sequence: TGTGCCAGCAGCGTAGCTCTAGGTCACACTGAAGCTTTCTTT. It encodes CASSVALGHTEAFF. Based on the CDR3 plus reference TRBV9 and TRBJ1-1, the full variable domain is DSGVTQTPKHLITATGQRVTLRCSPRSGDLSVYWYQQSLDQGLQFLIQYYNGEERAKGNILERFSAQQFPDLHSELNLSSLELGDSALYFCASSVALGHTEAFFGQGTRLTVV.

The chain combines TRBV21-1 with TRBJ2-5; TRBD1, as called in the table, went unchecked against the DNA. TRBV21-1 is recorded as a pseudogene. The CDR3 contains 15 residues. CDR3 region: CASSKGQEGVETQYF. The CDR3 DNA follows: TGTGCCAGCAGCAAAGGGCAAGAAGGGGTAGAGACCCAGTACTTC.

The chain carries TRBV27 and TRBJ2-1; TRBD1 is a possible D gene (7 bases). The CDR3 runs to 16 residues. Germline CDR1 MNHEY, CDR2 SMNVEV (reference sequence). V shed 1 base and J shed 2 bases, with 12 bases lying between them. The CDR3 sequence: CASSLFARGAYNEQFF. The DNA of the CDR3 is TGTGCCAGCAGTTTATTTGCCAGGGGGGCCTACAATGAGCAGTTCTTC.

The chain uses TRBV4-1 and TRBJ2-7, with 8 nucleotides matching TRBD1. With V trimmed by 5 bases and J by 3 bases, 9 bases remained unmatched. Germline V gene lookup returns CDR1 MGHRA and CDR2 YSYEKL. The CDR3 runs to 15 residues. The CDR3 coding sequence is TGCGCCAGCAGCAAAGGACAGGGAATCGACTACGAGCAGTACTTC. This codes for CASSKGQGIDYEQYF.

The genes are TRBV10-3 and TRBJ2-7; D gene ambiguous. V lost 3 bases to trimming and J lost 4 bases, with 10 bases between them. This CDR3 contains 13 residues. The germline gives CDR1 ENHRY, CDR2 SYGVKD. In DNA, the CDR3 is TGTGCCATCAGTGATAGGGCGAGATACGAGCAGTACTTC. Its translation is CAISDRARYEQYF.

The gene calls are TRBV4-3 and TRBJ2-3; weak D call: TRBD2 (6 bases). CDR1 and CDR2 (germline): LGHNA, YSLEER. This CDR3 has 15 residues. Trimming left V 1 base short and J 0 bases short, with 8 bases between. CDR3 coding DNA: TGCGCCAGCAGCCAAGCGGGGACTAGCACAGATACGCAGTATTTT. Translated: CASSQAGTSTDTQYF.

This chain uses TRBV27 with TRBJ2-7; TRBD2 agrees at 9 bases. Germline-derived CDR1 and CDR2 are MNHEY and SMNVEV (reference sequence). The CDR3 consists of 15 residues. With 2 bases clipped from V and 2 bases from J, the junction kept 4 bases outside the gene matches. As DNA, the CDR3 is TGTGCCAGCAGTTTAGGCGGGGGGGCCCCCTACGAGCAGTACTTC. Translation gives CASSLGGGAPYEQYF.

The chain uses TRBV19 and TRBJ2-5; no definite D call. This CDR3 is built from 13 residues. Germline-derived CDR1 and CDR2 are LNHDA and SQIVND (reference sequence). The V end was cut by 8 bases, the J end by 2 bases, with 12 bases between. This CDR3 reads CASARTRQETQYF. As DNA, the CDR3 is TGTGCCAGTGCGAGGACCCGACAAGAGACCCAGTACTTC.

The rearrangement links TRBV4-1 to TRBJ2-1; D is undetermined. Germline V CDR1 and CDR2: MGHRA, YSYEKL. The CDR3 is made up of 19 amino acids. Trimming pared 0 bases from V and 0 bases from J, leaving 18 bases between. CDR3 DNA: TGCGCCAGCAGCCAAGATCACGAAGCCCGTGAGAGCTCCTACAATGAGCAGTTCTTC. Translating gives CASSQDHEARESSYNEQFF.

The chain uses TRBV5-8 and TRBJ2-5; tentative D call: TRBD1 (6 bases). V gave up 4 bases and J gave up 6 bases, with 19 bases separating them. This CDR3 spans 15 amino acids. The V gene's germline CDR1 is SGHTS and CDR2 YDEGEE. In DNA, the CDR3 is TGTGCCAGCAGCGTCCGCCCCAACAGGGAACAGACCCAGTACTTC. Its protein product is CASSVRPNREQTQYF.

CDR3 nucleotides: TGTGCCAGTAGTGTGGACAGTACCCTCTACGAGCAGTACTTC. This codes for CASSVDSTLYEQYF. This rearrangement joins TRBV19 to TRBJ2-7; possibly TRBD1 for D (6 bases). Germline CDR1 reads LNHDA; CDR2 reads SQIVND (reference sequence). Trimming removed 5 bases from V and 3 bases from J, with 14 bases in between. This CDR3 comprises 14 residues.

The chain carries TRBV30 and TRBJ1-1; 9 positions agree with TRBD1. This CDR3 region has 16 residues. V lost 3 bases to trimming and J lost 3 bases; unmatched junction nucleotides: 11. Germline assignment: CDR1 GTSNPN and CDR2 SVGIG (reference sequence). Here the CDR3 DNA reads TGTGCCTGGAGCGCCGGGACAGGGTGGGGAGACACTGAAGCTTTCTTT. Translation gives CAWSAGTGWGDTEAFF.

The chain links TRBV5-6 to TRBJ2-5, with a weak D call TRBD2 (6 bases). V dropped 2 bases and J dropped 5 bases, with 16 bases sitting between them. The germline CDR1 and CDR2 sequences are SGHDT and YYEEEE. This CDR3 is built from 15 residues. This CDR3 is CASSFAGTPSETQYF. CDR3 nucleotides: TGTGCCAGCAGCTTCGCAGGGACTCCGAGCGAGACCCAGTACTTC.

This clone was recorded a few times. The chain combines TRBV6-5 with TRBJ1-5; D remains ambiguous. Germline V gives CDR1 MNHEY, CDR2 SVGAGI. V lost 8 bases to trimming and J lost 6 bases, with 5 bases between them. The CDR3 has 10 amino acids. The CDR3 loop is CASGSQPQHF. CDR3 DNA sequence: TGTGCCAGCGGGAGTCAGCCCCAGCATTTT.

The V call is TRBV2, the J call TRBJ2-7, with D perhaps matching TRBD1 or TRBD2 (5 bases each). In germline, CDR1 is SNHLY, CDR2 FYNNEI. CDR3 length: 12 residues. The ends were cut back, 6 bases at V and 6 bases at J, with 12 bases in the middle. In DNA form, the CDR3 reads TGTGCCAGCAGCCTCGGGGCGCGCGAGCAGTACTTC. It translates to CASSLGAREQYF.

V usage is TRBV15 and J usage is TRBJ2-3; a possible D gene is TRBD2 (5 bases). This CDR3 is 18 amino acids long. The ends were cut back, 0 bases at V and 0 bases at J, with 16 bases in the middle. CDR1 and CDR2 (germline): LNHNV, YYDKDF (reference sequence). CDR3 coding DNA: TGTGCCACCAGCAGAGACCGGACTCGGACTTTTAGCACAGATACGCAGTATTTT. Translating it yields CATSRDRTRTFSTDTQYF.

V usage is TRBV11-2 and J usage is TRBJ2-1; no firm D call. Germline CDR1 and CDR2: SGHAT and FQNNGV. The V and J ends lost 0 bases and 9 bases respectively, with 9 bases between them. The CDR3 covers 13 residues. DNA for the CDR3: TGTGCCAGCAGCTTAGATGGCGAGATTGAGCAGTTCTTC. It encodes CASSLDGEIEQFF.